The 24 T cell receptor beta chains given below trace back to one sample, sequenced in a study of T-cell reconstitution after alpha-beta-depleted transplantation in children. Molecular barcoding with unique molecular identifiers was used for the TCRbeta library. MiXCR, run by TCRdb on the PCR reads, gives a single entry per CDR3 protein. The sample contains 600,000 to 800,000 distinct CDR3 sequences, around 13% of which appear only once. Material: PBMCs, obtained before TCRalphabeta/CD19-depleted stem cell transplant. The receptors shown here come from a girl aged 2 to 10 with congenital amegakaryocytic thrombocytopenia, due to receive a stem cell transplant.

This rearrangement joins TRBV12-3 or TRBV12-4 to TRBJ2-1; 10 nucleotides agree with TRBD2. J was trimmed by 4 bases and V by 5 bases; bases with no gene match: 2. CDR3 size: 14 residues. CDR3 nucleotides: TGTGCCAGCAGTACGACTAGCGGGTACAATGAGCAGTTCTTC. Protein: CASSTTSGYNEQFF.

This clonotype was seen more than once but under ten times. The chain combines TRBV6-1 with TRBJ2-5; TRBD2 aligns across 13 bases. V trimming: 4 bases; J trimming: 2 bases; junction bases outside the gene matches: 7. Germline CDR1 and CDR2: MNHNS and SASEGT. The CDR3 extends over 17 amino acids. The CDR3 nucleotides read TGTGCCAGCAGTGTCGGACTAGCGGGAGACTTACAAGAGACCCAGTACTTC. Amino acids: CASSVGLAGDLQETQYF.

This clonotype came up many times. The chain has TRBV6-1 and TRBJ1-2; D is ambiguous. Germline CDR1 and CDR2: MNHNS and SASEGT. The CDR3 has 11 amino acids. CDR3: CSTHLYYGYTF. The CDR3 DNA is TGTTCCACACACCTCTACTATGGCTACACCTTC.

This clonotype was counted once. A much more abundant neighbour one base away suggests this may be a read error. The CDR3 region has the DNA TGTGCCACCGGCACTGTAGCAGCACTCTACAATGAGCAGTTCTTC. Its translation: CATGTVAALYNEQFF. The chain couples TRBV15 to TRBJ2-1; D is unresolved. Germline V lookup: CDR1 LNHNV, CDR2 YYDKDF (reference sequence). The ends were cut back, 8 bases at V and 3 bases at J, with 17 bases in the middle. The CDR3 runs 15 residues.

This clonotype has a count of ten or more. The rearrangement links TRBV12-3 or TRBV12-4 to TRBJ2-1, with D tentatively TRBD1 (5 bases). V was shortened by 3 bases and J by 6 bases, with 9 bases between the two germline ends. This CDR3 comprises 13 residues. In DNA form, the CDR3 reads TGTGCCAGCAGTTTGGAGACAGTCAATGAGCAGTTCTTC. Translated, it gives CASSLETVNEQFF.

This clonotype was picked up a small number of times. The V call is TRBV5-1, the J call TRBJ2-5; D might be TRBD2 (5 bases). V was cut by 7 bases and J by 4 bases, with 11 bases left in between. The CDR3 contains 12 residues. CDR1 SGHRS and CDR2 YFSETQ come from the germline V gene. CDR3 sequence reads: CASQKAGETQYF. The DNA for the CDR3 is TGCGCCAGCCAAAAGGCGGGAGAGACCCAGTACTTC.

The CDR3 DNA sequence: TGCAGTGCTAGGCTTACGGGGGTGGTTGGGGATGGCTACACCTTC. This encodes CSARLTGVVGDGYTF. V gene TRBV20-1 combines with J gene TRBJ1-2; TRBD1 is a possible D gene (5 bases). The V gene lost 3 bases and the J gene lost 6 bases, with 20 bases spanning the gap. The CDR3 runs to 15 residues. CDR1 and CDR2 (germline): DFQATT, SNEGSKA (reference sequence).

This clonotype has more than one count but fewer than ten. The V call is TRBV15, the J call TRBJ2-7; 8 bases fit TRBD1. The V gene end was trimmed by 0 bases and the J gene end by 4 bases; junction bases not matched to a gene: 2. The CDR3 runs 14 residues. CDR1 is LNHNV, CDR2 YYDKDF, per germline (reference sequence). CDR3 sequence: CATSRDRGLYEQYF. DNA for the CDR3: TGTGCCACCAGCAGAGACAGGGGGCTATACGAGCAGTACTTC.

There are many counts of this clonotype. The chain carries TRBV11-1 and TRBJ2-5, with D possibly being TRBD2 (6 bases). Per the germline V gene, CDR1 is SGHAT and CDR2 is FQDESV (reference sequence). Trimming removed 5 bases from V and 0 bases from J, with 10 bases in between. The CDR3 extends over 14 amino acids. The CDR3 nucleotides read TGTGCCAGCAGCATTAGCGGAAACCAAGAGACCCAGTACTTC. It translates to CASSISGNQETQYF.

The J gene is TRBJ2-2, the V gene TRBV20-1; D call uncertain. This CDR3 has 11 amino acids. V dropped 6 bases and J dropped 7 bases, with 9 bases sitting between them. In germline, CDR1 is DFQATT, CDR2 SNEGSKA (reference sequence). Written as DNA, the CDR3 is TGCAGTGCGGAATTAGTCGGGGAGCTGTTTTTT. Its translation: CSAELVGELFF.

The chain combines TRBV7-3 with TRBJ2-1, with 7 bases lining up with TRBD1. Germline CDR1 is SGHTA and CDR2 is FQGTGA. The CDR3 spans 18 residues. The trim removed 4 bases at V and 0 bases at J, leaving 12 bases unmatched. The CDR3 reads CASSSTRGDRASYNEQFF. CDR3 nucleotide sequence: TGTGCCAGCAGCTCTACAAGGGGAGACAGGGCCTCCTACAATGAGCAGTTCTTC.

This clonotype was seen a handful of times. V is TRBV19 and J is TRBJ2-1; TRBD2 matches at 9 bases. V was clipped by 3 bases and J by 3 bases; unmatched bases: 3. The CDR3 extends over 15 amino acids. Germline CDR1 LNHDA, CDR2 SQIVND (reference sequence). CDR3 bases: TGTGCCAGTAGTATCTCTAGCGGGAACTACAATGAGCAGTTCTTC. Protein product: CASSISSGNYNEQFF. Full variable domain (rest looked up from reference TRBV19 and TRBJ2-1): DGGITQSPKYLFRKEGQNVTLSCEQNLNHDAMYWYRQDPGQGLRLIYYSQIVNDFQKGDIAEGYSVSREKKESFPLTVTSAQKNPTAFYLCASSISSGNYNEQFFGPGTRLTVL.

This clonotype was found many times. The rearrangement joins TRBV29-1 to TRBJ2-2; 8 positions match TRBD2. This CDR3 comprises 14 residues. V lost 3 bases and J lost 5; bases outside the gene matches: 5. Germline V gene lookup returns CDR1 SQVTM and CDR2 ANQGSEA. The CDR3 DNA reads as TGCAGCGTTGACGGGGGGGAGAGTACCGGGGAGCTGTTTTTT. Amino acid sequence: CSVDGGESTGELFF.

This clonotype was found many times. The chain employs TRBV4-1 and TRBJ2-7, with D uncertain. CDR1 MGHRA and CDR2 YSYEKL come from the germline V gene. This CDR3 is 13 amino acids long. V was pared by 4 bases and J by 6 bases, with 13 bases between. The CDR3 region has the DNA TGCGCCAGCAGCCCAAGAGGTACGATCGAGCAGTACTTC. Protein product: CASSPRGTIEQYF.

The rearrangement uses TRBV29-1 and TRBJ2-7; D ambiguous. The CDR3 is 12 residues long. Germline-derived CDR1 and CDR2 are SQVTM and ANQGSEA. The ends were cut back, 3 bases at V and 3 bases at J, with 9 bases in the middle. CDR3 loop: CSVDVGNYEQYF. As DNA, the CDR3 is TGCAGCGTTGACGTAGGGAACTACGAGCAGTACTTC.

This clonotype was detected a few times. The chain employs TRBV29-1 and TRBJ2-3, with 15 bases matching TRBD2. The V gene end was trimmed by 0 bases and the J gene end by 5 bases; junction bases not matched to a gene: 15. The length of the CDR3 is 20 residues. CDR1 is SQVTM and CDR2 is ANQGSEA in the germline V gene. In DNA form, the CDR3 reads TGCAGCGTTGAAGATCAAGGACTAGCGGGAGGGCGCCAATCAGGAGATACGCAGTATTTT. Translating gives CSVEDQGLAGGRQSGDTQYF.

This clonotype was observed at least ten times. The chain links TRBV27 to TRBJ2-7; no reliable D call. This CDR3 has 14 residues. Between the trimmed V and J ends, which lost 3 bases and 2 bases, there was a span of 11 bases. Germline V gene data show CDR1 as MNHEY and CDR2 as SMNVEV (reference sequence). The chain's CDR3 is CASSFGDGAYEQYF. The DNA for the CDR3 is TGTGCCAGCAGTTTTGGAGATGGGGCCTACGAGCAGTACTTC.

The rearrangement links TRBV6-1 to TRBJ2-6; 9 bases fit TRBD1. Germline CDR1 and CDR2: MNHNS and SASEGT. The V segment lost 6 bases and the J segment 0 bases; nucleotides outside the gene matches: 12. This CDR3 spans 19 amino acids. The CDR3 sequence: CASRTVRDREHSGANVLTF. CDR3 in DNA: TGTGCCAGCAGAACAGTCCGGGACAGGGAACACTCTGGGGCCAACGTCCTGACTTTC.

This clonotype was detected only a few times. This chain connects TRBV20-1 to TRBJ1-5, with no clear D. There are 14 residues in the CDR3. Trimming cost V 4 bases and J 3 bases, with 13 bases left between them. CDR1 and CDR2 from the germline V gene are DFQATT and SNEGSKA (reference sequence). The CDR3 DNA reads TGCAGTGCTAATCAAGGGATTTTCAATCAGCCCCAGCATTTT. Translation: CSANQGIFNQPQHF.

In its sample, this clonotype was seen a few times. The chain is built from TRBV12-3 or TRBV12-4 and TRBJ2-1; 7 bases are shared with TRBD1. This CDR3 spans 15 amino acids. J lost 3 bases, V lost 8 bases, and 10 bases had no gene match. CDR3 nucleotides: TGTGCCAGCCTTTATACAGGGGACCGCTACAATGAGCAGTTCTTC. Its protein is CASLYTGDRYNEQFF.

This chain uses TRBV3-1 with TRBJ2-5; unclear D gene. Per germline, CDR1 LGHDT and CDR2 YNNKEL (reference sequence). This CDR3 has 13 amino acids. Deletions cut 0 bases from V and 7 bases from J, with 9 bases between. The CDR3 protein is CASSQEPPGTQYF. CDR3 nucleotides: TGTGCCAGCAGCCAAGAACCCCCAGGGACCCAGTACTTC.

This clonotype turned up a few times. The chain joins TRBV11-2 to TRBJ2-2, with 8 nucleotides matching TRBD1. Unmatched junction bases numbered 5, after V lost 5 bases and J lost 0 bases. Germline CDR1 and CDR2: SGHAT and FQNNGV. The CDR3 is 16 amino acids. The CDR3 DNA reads TGTGCCAGCAGCCTGACAGGGGTGTCGAACACCGGGGAGCTGTTTTTT. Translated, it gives CASSLTGVSNTGELFF.

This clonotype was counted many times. CDR3 coding DNA: TGTGCCATCAGTGAGTCTACTAGCGGGAATCCCGTTGAGCAGTTCTTC. It yields the protein CAISESTSGNPVEQFF. V usage is TRBV10-3 and J usage is TRBJ2-1; 10 bases are a match to TRBD2. Germline V lookup: CDR1 ENHRY, CDR2 SYGVKD. The CDR3 totals 16 residues. The ends lost 0 bases at V and 9 bases at J; junction bases unmatched: 8.

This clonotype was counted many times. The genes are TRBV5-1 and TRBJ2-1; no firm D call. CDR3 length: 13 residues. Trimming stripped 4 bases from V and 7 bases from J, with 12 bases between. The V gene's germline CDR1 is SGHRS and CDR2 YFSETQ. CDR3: CASSHLDGNEQFF. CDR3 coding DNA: TGCGCCAGCAGCCACCTGGACGGAAATGAGCAGTTCTTC.